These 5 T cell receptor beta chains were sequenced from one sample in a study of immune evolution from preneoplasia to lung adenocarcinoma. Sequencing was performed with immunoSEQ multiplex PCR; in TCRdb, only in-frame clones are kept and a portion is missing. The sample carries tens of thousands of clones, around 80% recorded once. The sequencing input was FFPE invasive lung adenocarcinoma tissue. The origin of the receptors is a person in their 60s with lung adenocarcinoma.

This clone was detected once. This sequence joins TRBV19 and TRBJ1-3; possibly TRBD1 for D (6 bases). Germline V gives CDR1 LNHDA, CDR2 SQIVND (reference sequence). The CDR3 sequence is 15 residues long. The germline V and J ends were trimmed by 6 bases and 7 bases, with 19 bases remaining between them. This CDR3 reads CASSLQGSHRNTIYF. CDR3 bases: TGTGCCAGTAGCCTACAGGGCTCTCATAGGAACACCATATATTTT.

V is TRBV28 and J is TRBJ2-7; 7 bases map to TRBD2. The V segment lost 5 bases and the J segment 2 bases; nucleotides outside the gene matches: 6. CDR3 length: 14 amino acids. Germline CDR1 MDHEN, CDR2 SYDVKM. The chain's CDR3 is CASSGGGYPYEQYF. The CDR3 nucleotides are TGTGCCAGCAGTGGGGGGGGTTATCCCTACGAGCAGTACTTC. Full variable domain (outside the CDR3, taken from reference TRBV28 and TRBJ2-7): DVKVTQSSRYLVKRTGEKVFLECVQDMDHENMFWYRQDPGLGLRLIYFSYDVKMKEKGDIPEGYSVSREKKERFSLILESASTNQTSMYLCASSGGGYPYEQYFGPGTRLTVT.

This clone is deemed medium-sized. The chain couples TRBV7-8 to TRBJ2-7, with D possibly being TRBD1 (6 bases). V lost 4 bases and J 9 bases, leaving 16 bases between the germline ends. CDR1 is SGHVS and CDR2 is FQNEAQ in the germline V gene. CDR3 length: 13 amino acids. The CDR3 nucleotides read TGTGCCAGCAGCTCCAACCCGGACAGCGGGCAGTACTTC. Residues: CASSSNPDSGQYF.

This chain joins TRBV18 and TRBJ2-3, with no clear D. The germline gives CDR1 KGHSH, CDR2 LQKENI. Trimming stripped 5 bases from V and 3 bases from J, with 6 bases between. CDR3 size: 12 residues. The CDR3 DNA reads TGTGCCAGCTCATGGGCTACAGATACGCAGTATTTT. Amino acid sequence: CASSWATDTQYF.

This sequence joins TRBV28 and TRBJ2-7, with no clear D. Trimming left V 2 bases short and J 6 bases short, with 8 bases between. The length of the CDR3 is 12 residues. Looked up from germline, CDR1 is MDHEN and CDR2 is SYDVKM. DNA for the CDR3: TGTGCCAGCAGTTTAAAGGGATCCGAGCAGTACTTC. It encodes CASSLKGSEQYF.